This is a list of T cell receptor beta chains from one sample in a study of identical twins. TCRdb passed the 5' RACE reads through MiXCR, listing each CDR3 protein once. The sample lists around 490,000 distinct CDR3 sequences; more than 13% were seen once. The sample also formed part of further work on yellow fever vaccine responses in identical twins.

Sequences were obtained from CD4+ T cells sorted from blood. The receptors shown here come from a woman aged 18-30 years in good health. Each CDR3 is given with its conserved first and last residue. The D gene is left open where the match is weak. The size entry is marked missing in some rows and otherwise reads once, few, many or a size class.

>TRBV2|11|-|TRBJ2-7|-
CAGRSRDEQYF
TGTGCCGGCCGTTCGAGGGACGAGCAGTACTTC
>TRBV5-5|16|few|TRBJ2-1|TRBD2
CASSLAAGTRYNEQFF
TGTGCCAGCAGCTTGGCGGCCGGGACTAGATACAATGAGCAGTTCTTC
>TRBV6-2/TRBV6-3|16|-|TRBJ2-1|TRBD1
CASSLVQGASYNEQFF
TGTGCCAGCAGTCTTGTACAGGGGGCTTCCTACAATGAGCAGTTCTTC
>TRBV2|13|-|TRBJ1-1|-
CASSDQGNTEAFF
TGTGCCAGCAGTGATCAGGGGAACACTGAAGCTTTCTTT
>TRBV19|15|-|TRBJ2-5|-
CASSIDRDRGETQYF
TGTGCCAGTAGTATAGATCGAGACAGAGGGGAGACCCAGTACTTC
>TRBV20-1|16|few|TRBJ2-5|TRBD2
CSALRGSGGAGETQYF
TGCAGTGCTCTCCGGGGTAGCGGGGGGGCGGGGGAGACCCAGTACTTC
>TRBV20-1|12|-|TRBJ2-1|-
CSARERAWEQFF
TGCAGTGCTAGAGAGCGGGCCTGGGAGCAGTTCTTC
>TRBV20-1|15|many|TRBJ2-1|-
CSAREAHHSYNEQFF
TGCAGTGCTAGAGAAGCTCACCACTCCTACAATGAGCAGTTCTTC
>TRBV4-3|16|-|TRBJ2-5|TRBD1
CASSPSGTGGARTQYF
TGCGCCAGCAGCCCAAGCGGGACAGGGGGCGCGAGGACCCAGTACTTC
>TRBV30|12|-|TRBJ2-1|TRBD2
CAWTPVAGEGFF
TGTGCCTGGACCCCGGTAGCCGGGGAGGGGTTCTTC
>TRBV11-2|16|-|TRBJ2-3|-
CASSPRTFMDTDTQYF
TGTGCCAGCAGCCCCCGAACTTTTATGGACACAGATACGCAGTATTTT
>TRBV5-1|13|many|TRBJ1-5|-
CASAIDSNQPQHF
TGCGCCAGCGCAATCGATAGCAATCAGCCCCAGCATTTT
>TRBV5-1|14|many|TRBJ1-4|-
CASSKEGWNEKLFF
TGCGCCAGCAGCAAGGAGGGGTGGAATGAAAAACTGTTTTTT
>TRBV7-3|17|-|TRBJ1-2|TRBD1
CASSSGQGEQTHYGYTF
TGTGCCAGCAGCTCCGGACAGGGGGAACAAACTCACTATGGCTACACCTTC
>TRBV14|15|few|TRBJ2-3|-
CASSQALIPTDTQYF
TGTGCCAGCAGCCAAGCGTTGATTCCCACAGATACGCAGTATTTT
>TRBV7-2|17|-|TRBJ2-1|TRBD2
CASSLAETGRHYNEQFF
TGTGCCAGCAGCTTAGCGGAGACCGGGAGGCATTACAATGAGCAGTTCTTC
>TRBV7-9|15|many|TRBJ2-7|TRBD2
CASSFLAGGIYEQYF
TGTGCCAGCAGCTTCTTAGCGGGAGGTATCTACGAGCAGTACTTC
>TRBV4-3|13|few|TRBJ1-5|-
CASSQDRVAPQHF
TGCGCCAGCAGCCAAGATCGGGTCGCGCCCCAGCATTTT
>TRBV14|16|once|TRBJ2-2|TRBD2
CASSESGSPNTGELFF
TGTGCCAGCAGCGAGAGCGGGAGCCCGAACACCGGGGAGCTGTTTTTT
>TRBV20-1|15|many|TRBJ2-3|-
CSANPQGPFTDTQYF
TGCAGTGCTAACCCACAGGGACCCTTCACAGATACGCAGTATTTT
>TRBV5-1|15|many|TRBJ2-5|-
CASSLVDSAEETQYF
TGCGCCAGCAGCTTGGTTGATAGCGCGGAAGAGACCCAGTACTTC
>TRBV30|14|few|TRBJ2-4|TRBD2
CAHSREGIKNIQYF
TGTGCCCATTCGAGGGAGGGGATAAAAAACATTCAGTACTTC
>TRBV11-2|15|-|TRBJ2-3|-
CASSLDGDGVGTQYF
TGTGCCAGCAGCTTAGACGGGGATGGGGTGGGGACGCAGTATTTT
>TRBV28|16|few|TRBJ1-5|TRBD1
CASSPRVGQGYQPQHF
TGTGCCAGCAGTCCTCGGGTGGGACAGGGGTATCAGCCCCAGCATTTT
>TRBV6-5|14|few|TRBJ2-7|TRBD1
CASSYWDRLGEQYF
TGTGCCAGCAGTTACTGGGACAGGTTGGGCGAGCAGTACTTC
>TRBV12-3/TRBV12-4|13|-|TRBJ2-5|-
CASSFQGRETQYF
TGTGCCAGCAGTTTCCAGGGGCGAGAGACCCAGTACTTC
>TRBV28|13|few|TRBJ1-2|-
CASSFAQGHGYTF
TGTGCCAGCAGTTTTGCCCAGGGTCATGGCTACACCTTC
>TRBV12-3/TRBV12-4|13|-|TRBJ1-2|-
CASSPQRNYGYTF
TGTGCCAGCAGCCCGCAGCGAAACTATGGCTACACCTTC
>TRBV3-1|15|few|TRBJ1-6|-
CASSQEKGGGSPLHF
TGTGCCAGCAGCCAAGAGAAGGGCGGAGGTTCACCCCTCCACTTT
>TRBV29-1|14|-|TRBJ2-7|TRBD2
CSVEWVAGAGEQYF
TGCAGCGTTGAATGGGTAGCGGGAGCTGGGGAGCAGTACTTC
>TRBV4-2|17|few|TRBJ2-1|TRBD2
CASSLGTSGRGYNEQFF
TGTGCCAGCAGCCTCGGGACTAGCGGGAGAGGATACAATGAGCAGTTCTTC
>TRBV4-3|13|-|TRBJ2-3|-
CASSQVGLDTQYF
TGCGCCAGCAGCCAAGTAGGGCTGGATACGCAGTATTTT
>TRBV4-1|16|many|TRBJ2-1|-
CASSQEMATGWNEQFF
TGCGCCAGCAGCCAAGAGATGGCGACGGGGTGGAATGAGCAGTTCTTC
>TRBV12-3/TRBV12-4|17|few|TRBJ1-5|TRBD1
CASSLEDLGDRYQPQHF
TGTGCCAGCAGTTTAGAGGATCTTGGGGACAGATATCAGCCCCAGCATTTT
>TRBV10-1|13|few|TRBJ2-3|-
CASSPTFTDTQYF
TGCGCCAGCAGCCCGACTTTCACAGATACGCAGTATTTT
>TRBV6-2/TRBV6-3|16|few|TRBJ2-1|-
CASRPLAVGSYNEQFF
TGTGCCAGCAGACCGCTAGCTGTGGGTTCATACAATGAGCAGTTCTTC
>TRBV7-8|14|-|TRBJ2-7|-
CASSLGLRESEQYF
TGTGCCAGCAGCTTAGGGCTTCGAGAATCCGAGCAGTACTTC
>TRBV9|20|few|TRBJ2-1|TRBD2
CASSAGVGTSGGFSYNEQFF
TGTGCCAGCAGCGCCGGAGTCGGGACTAGCGGGGGGTTCTCCTACAATGAGCAGTTCTTC
>TRBV5-1|13|-|TRBJ1-1|-
CASSLGMGTEAFF
TGCGCCAGCAGCTTGGGTATGGGCACTGAAGCTTTCTTT
>TRBV5-1|15|-|TRBJ2-2|-
CASTTWVPNTGELFF
TGCGCCAGCACGACCTGGGTCCCGAACACCGGGGAGCTGTTTTTT
>TRBV4-3|16|few|TRBJ1-5|-
CASSSYYGGFDQPQHF
TGCGCCAGCAGCTCATATTATGGGGGATTCGATCAGCCCCAGCATTTT
>TRBV5-1|14|-|TRBJ2-2|-
CASSFSRNTGELFF
TGCGCCAGCAGCTTCAGCAGAAACACCGGGGAGCTGTTTTTT
>TRBV11-2|16|few|TRBJ2-3|TRBD1
CASSLGTGLYTDTQYF
TGTGCCAGCAGCCTTGGGACAGGGCTATACACAGATACGCAGTATTTT
>TRBV6-5|16|-|TRBJ2-3|-
CASSYRGASSTDTQYF
TGTGCCAGCAGTTACCGCGGAGCATCTAGCACAGATACGCAGTATTTT
>TRBV7-2|13|-|TRBJ2-5|TRBD1
CASSASPGGVGYF
TGTGCCAGCAGCGCCTCCCCAGGGGGCGTCGGGTACTTC
>TRBV7-6|15|-|TRBJ2-1|-
CASSLAGGFPNEQFF
TGTGCCAGCAGCTTAGCAGGGGGATTCCCCAATGAGCAGTTCTTC
>TRBV28|15|many|TRBJ2-7|TRBD1
CASSSPGTASGEQYF
TGTGCCAGCAGTTCCCCCGGGACAGCTTCGGGGGAGCAGTACTTC
>TRBV3-1|15|-|TRBJ2-3|-
CASSQGAIRTDTQYF
TGTGCCAGCAGCCAAGGGGCTATCCGCACAGATACGCAGTATTTT
>TRBV7-3|15|few|TRBJ2-3|-
CASSSDGGHTDTQYF
TGTGCCAGCAGCTCCGACGGGGGGCACACAGATACGCAGTATTTT
>TRBV7-9|16|few|TRBJ1-2|-
CASSLVSSLANYGYTF
TGTGCCAGCAGCTTAGTTAGTAGCTTAGCTAACTATGGCTACACCTTC
>TRBV7-2|15|few|TRBJ2-4|-
CASSLATTSAGIQYF
TGTGCCAGCAGCTTAGCAACTACTAGTGCGGGCATTCAGTACTTC
>TRBV5-6|16|few|TRBJ1-1|-
CASSGEQGRLGTEAFF
TGTGCCAGCAGCGGAGAACAGGGTCGATTAGGCACTGAAGCTTTCTTT
>TRBV4-3|16|-|TRBJ2-3|TRBD2
CASSHVGGRGGGTQYF
TGCGCCAGCAGCCACGTTGGCGGGAGAGGTGGGGGTACGCAGTATTTT